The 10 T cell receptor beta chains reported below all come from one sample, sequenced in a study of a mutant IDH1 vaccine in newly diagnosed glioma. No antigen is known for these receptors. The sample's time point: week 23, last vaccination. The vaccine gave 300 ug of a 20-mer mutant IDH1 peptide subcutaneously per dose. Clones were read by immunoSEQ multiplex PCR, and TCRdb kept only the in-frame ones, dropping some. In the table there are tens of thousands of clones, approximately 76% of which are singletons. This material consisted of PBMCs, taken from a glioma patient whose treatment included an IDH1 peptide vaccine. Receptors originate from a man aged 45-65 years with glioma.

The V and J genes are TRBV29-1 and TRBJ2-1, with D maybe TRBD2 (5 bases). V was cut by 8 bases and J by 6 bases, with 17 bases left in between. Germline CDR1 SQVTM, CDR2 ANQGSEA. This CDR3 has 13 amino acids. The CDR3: CSMTATKLNEQFF. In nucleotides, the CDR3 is TGCAGCATGACGGCGACTAAACTCAATGAGCAGTTCTTC.

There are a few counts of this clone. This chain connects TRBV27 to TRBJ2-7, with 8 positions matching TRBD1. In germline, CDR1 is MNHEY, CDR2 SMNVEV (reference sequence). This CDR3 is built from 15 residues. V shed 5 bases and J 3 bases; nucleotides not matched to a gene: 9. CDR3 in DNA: TGTGCCAGCAGTACCCGGGACAGGATCGTCTACGAGCAGTACTTC. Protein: CASSTRDRIVYEQYF.

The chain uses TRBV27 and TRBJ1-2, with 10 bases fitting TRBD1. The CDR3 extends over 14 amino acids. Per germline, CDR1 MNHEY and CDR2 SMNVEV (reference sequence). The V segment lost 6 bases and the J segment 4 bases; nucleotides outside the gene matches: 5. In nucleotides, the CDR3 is TGTGCCAGCAGACCGACAGGGGGCGGCTATGGCTACACCTTC. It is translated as CASRPTGGGYGYTF.

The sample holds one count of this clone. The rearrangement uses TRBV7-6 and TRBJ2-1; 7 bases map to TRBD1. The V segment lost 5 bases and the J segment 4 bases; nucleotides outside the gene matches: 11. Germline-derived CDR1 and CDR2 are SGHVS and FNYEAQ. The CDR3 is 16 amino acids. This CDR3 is CASSPARTGGYNEQFF. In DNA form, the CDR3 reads TGTGCCAGCAGCCCAGCCCGGACAGGTGGTTACAATGAGCAGTTCTTC.

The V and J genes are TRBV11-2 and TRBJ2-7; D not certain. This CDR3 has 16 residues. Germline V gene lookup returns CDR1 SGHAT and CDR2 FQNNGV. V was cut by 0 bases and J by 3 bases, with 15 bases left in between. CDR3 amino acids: CASSLEYSLLNYEQYF. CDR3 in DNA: TGTGCCAGCAGCTTAGAATACAGCTTACTCAACTACGAGCAGTACTTC.

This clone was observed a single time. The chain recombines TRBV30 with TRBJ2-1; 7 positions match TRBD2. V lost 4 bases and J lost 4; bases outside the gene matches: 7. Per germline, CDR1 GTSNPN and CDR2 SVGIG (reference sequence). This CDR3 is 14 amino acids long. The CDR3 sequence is CAWKFSGAYNEQFF. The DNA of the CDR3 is TGTGCCTGGAAGTTCAGCGGGGCGTACAATGAGCAGTTCTTC. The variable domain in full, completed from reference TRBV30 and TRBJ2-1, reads SQTIHQWPATLVQPVGSPLSLECTVEGTSNPNLYWYRQAAGRGLQLLFYSVGIGQISSEVPQNLSASRPQDRQFILSSKKLLLSDSGFYLCAWKFSGAYNEQFFGPGTRLTVL.

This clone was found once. The CDR3 region is CASSLGAGSSNQPQHF. DNA for the CDR3: TGTGCCAGCAGCTTAGGGGCAGGCTCGAGCAATCAGCCCCAGCATTTT. This chain connects TRBV7-9 to TRBJ1-5; D is unclear. Germline CDR1 is SEHNR and CDR2 is FQNEAQ (reference sequence). The CDR3 consists of 16 residues. V dropped 1 base and J dropped 1 base, with 11 bases sitting between them.

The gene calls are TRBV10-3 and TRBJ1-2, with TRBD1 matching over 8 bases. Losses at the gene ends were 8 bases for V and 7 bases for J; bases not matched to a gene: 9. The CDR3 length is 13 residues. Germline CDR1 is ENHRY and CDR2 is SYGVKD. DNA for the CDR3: TGTGCCATCGCCAAACAGGGGGACTCTGGCTACACCTTC. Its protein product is CAIAKQGDSGYTF.

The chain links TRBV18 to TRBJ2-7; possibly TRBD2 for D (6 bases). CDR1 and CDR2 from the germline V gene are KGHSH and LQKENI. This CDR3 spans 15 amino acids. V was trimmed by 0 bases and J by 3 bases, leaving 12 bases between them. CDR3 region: CASSPPEGNVYEQYF. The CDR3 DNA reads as TGTGCCAGCTCACCACCGGAGGGGAACGTCTACGAGCAGTACTTC.

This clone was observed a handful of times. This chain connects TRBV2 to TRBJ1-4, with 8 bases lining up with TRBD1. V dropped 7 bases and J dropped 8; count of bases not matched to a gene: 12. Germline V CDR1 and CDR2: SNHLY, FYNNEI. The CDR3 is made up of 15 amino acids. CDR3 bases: TGTGCCAGCACCGACAGGGGCCTTGCCTTGGAAAAACTGTTTTTT. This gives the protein CASTDRGLALEKLFF.